One and the same sample provided the 32 T cell receptor beta chains below, sequenced in a study of blood T cell repertoires in COVID-19. Sequenced by immunoSEQ multiplex PCR; TCRdb stores in-frame clones only, minus some. The repertoire includes roughly 260,000 clones, approximately 86% of them detected once, and about 2.7% sits in the top ten. The sequenced sample was PBMCs or T cells enriched from blood (not recorded which). The receptors stem from a woman aged 18-29 years who had recovered from COVID-19.

This clone has only one observation. The V and J genes are TRBV20-1 and TRBJ2-1; D uncertain. This CDR3 is built from 10 residues. With 3 bases removed from V and 7 bases from J, the gap between germline ends came to 4 bases. Germline-derived CDR1 and CDR2 are DFQATT and SNEGSKA (reference sequence). CDR3 DNA sequence: TGCAGTGCTAGCCAGAATGAGCAGTTCTTC. Its translation is CSASQNEQFF.

The chain has TRBV7-2 and TRBJ1-1, with 7 bases fitting TRBD1. The CDR3 length is 16 residues. Looked up from germline, CDR1 is SGHTA and CDR2 is FQGNSA. Losses at the gene ends were 4 bases for V and 1 base for J; bases not matched to a gene: 9. In DNA form, the CDR3 reads TGTGCCAGCAGCTCCTGGGACAGCGCAACGAACACTGAAGCTTTCTTT. Translating it yields CASSSWDSATNTEAFF.

This chain connects TRBV27 to TRBJ1-2, with TRBD1 matching 8 bases. Per germline, CDR1 MNHEY and CDR2 SMNVEV (reference sequence). J lost 2 bases, V lost 4 bases, and 6 bases had no gene match. The CDR3 has 15 residues. The CDR3 sequence is CASSSRTGTNYGYTF. In nucleotides, the CDR3 is TGTGCCAGCAGTTCGAGGACAGGGACAAACTATGGCTACACCTTC.

J is TRBJ2-7 and V is TRBV11-2; 9 bases map to TRBD2. The CDR3 runs to 17 residues. Germline V lookup: CDR1 SGHAT, CDR2 FQNNGV. The J segment lost 0 bases and the V segment lost 6 bases, leaving 12 bases of the junction unmatched. The CDR3: CASSSSGGAGSSYEQYF. CDR3 DNA: TGTGCCAGCAGTAGTAGCGGGGGTGCCGGGAGCTCCTACGAGCAGTACTTC.

The gene calls are TRBV3-1 (or the pseudogene TRBV3-2) and TRBJ2-4; a possible D gene is TRBD1 (6 bases). The CDR3 spans 18 residues. The germline V gene encodes CDR1 LGHDT and CDR2 YNNKEL (reference sequence). V was trimmed by 2 bases and J by 2 bases, leaving 19 bases between them. The CDR3 DNA is TGTGCCAGCAGCCAAACCGACAGGCCGAACGTTCCCAAAAACATTCAGTACTTC. This encodes CASSQTDRPNVPKNIQYF.

The J gene is TRBJ2-7, the V gene TRBV4-1; 13 bases are a match to TRBD2. Per germline, CDR1 MGHRA and CDR2 YSYEKL. This CDR3 region has 16 residues. V lost 2 bases to trimming and J lost 6 bases; unmatched junction nucleotides: 7. DNA of the CDR3: TGCGCCAGCAGCCAACAAGGACTAGCGGGAGTTTCCGAGCAGTACTTC. It translates to CASSQQGLAGVSEQYF.

This chain uses TRBV14 with TRBJ1-1; D possibly corresponds to TRBD1 (6 bases). The germline CDR1 and CDR2 sequences are SGHDN and FVKESK. Trimming left V 5 bases short and J 4 bases short, with 14 bases between. This CDR3 region has 14 residues. The CDR3 protein is CASSSFGRGTEAFF. The CDR3 region has the DNA TGTGCCAGCAGCTCCTTCGGCAGGGGCACTGAAGCTTTCTTT.

The chain uses TRBV18 and TRBJ2-2; 7 bases match TRBD1. Trimming cost V 5 bases and J 3 bases; bases outside gene matches: 6. The CDR3 has 15 residues. The germline CDR1 and CDR2 sequences are KGHSH and LQKENI. Written as DNA, the CDR3 is TGTGCCAGCTCAACCAGGGGGTCGGACACCGGGGAGCTGTTTTTT. This gives the protein CASSTRGSDTGELFF.

The V and J genes are TRBV11-2 and TRBJ2-1; 8 bases are a match to TRBD2. Germline assignment: CDR1 SGHAT and CDR2 FQNNGV. V dropped 1 base and J dropped 7; count of bases not matched to a gene: 12. The CDR3 contains 17 residues. The CDR3 nucleotides are TGTGCCAGCAGCTTAGGGTGGAGGCGGGAGGAATGGAATGAGCAGTTCTTC. It encodes CASSLGWRREEWNEQFF.

This rearrangement joins TRBV4-2 to TRBJ2-6; D not resolved. This CDR3 comprises 18 residues. Deletions cut 0 bases from V and 2 bases from J, with 14 bases between. CDR1 and CDR2 (germline): LGHNA, YNFKEQ. The CDR3 coding sequence is TGTGCCAGCAGCCAAGATCGAAGAAAGAGTCCTGGGGCCAACGTCCTGACTTTC. It yields the protein CASSQDRRKSPGANVLTF.

In its sample, this clone was seen once. The chain joins TRBV4-1 to TRBJ2-6; 7 bases are a match to TRBD2. The CDR3 runs to 16 residues. Germline V lookup: CDR1 MGHRA, CDR2 YSYEKL. Trimming removed 3 bases from V and 0 bases from J; junction bases left unmatched: 2. This chain's CDR3 is CASSQGGGSGANVLTF. The CDR3, as DNA: TGCGCCAGCAGCCAGGGGGGGGGCTCTGGGGCCAACGTCCTGACTTTC.

V is TRBV10-3 and J is TRBJ2-3; 11 nucleotides match TRBD2. The CDR3 spans 19 residues. Germline CDR1 reads ENHRY; CDR2 reads SYGVKD. V shed 4 bases and J 3 bases; nucleotides not matched to a gene: 15. The CDR3, as DNA: TGTGCCATCAGTGGTACTAGCGGGAGTCGGTGGTTCGTGACAGATACGCAGTATTTT. Its translation is CAISGTSGSRWFVTDTQYF.

The chain combines TRBV10-3 with TRBJ2-1; D is perhaps TRBD2 (5 bases). The germline CDR1 and CDR2 sequences are ENHRY and SYGVKD. Trimming shortened V by 3 bases and J by 2 bases, and 14 bases separated the two germline ends. CDR3 size: 16 residues. CDR3 in amino acids: CAISDGGLAAYNEQFF. The CDR3 region has the DNA TGTGCCATCAGTGATGGTGGCCTAGCCGCCTACAATGAGCAGTTCTTC.

The V gene is TRBV27, the J gene TRBJ2-1, with 7 bases fitting TRBD1. The J segment lost 10 bases and the V segment lost 4 bases, leaving 13 bases of the junction unmatched. From germline, CDR1 is MNHEY and CDR2 SMNVEV (reference sequence). The CDR3 runs to 15 residues. The CDR3 spells CASSSQTGRFAEQFF. The CDR3 bases are TGTGCCAGCAGTTCCCAGACAGGGCGGTTTGCGGAGCAGTTCTTC.

This clone appeared a single time. The chain recombines TRBV4-1 with TRBJ2-7; TRBD2 aligns across 8 bases. Trimming cost V 0 bases and J 2 bases; bases outside gene matches: 18. The germline V gene has CDR1 MGHRA and CDR2 YSYEKL. This CDR3 spans 20 amino acids. The CDR3 region has the DNA TGCGCCAGCAGCCAAGATATTGGACTAGCTTTATCACTACGAACCTACGAGCAGTACTTC. Protein: CASSQDIGLALSLRTYEQYF.

CDR3 sequence: CASSYTLAGSTDTQYF. For the CDR3, the DNA is TGTGCCAGCAGTTACACCCTAGCGGGGAGCACAGATACGCAGTATTTT. V usage is TRBV6-5 and J usage is TRBJ2-3, with TRBD2 matching over 9 bases. V lost 2 bases, J lost 0 bases, and 3 bases stayed unmatched. Germline CDR1 reads MNHEY; CDR2 reads SVGAGI. The CDR3 length is 16 residues.

This rearrangement joins TRBV6-5 to TRBJ2-1; 9 positions agree with TRBD1. The CDR3 loop spans 13 amino acids. Germline CDR1 MNHEY, CDR2 SVGAGI. Trimming took 2 bases from V and 8 from J; bases not matched to a gene: 1. The CDR3, as DNA: TGTGCCAGCAGTTACACAGGGGGCGATGAGCAGTTCTTC. Protein product: CASSYTGGDEQFF.

The genes are TRBV4-1 and TRBJ1-5; a possible D gene is TRBD1 (6 bases). Trimming left V 4 bases short and J 5 bases short, with 15 bases between. CDR3 length equals 15 residues. CDR1 is MGHRA, CDR2 YSYEKL, per germline. The CDR3 protein is CASSPTPGDDQPQHF. CDR3 bases: TGCGCCAGCAGCCCGACCCCAGGGGACGATCAGCCCCAGCATTTT.

The gene calls are TRBV7-9 and TRBJ2-7, with a possible D match to TRBD2 (5 bases). The germline V and J ends were trimmed by 4 bases and 6 bases, with 10 bases remaining between them. This CDR3 is 12 amino acids long. Germline V lookup: CDR1 SEHNR, CDR2 FQNEAQ (reference sequence). DNA of the CDR3: TGTGCCAGCAGCTCCGGACTTAGCGAGCAGTACTTC. This translates into CASSSGLSEQYF. Full variable domain (remainder filled in from reference TRBV7-9 and TRBJ2-7): DTGVSQNPRHKITKRGQNVTFRCDPISEHNRLYWYRQTLGQGPEFLTYFQNEAQLEKSRLLSDRFSAERPKGSFSTLEIQRTEQGDSAMYLCASSSGLSEQYFGPGTRLTVT.

V usage is TRBV29-1 and J usage is TRBJ2-1; no clear D gene. V was pared by 7 bases and J by 5 bases, with 6 bases between. CDR3 length equals 10 residues. Germline V gives CDR1 SQVTM, CDR2 ANQGSEA. This CDR3 reads CSADNNEQFF. DNA of the CDR3: TGCAGCGCTGATAACAATGAGCAGTTCTTC.

The V call is TRBV30, the J call TRBJ1-5, with 7 bases that match TRBD1. The CDR3 extends over 18 amino acids. Trimming removed 1 base from V and 6 bases from J; junction bases left unmatched: 18. Germline CDR1 GTSNPN, CDR2 SVGIG (reference sequence). The chain's CDR3 is CAWSASILDRAGFQPQHF. DNA of the CDR3: TGTGCCTGGAGTGCTTCAATTCTTGACAGGGCCGGTTTTCAGCCCCAGCATTTT.

The chain joins TRBV15 to TRBJ2-1, with D tentatively TRBD2 (6 bases). CDR3 size: 16 residues. Trimming cost V 1 base and J 0 bases, with 10 bases left between them. CDR1 is LNHNV and CDR2 is YYDKDF in the germline V gene (reference sequence). CDR3 protein: CATSRGRGDSYNEQFF. The CDR3, as DNA: TGTGCCACCAGCAGAGGGAGGGGAGACTCCTACAATGAGCAGTTCTTC.

The V call is TRBV19, the J call TRBJ2-7, with 7 bases aligning to TRBD1. Germline assignment: CDR1 LNHDA and CDR2 SQIVND (reference sequence). J lost 1 base, V lost 7 bases, and 10 bases had no gene match. The CDR3 runs 15 residues. The DNA for the CDR3 is TGTGCCAGTACCCTAAGAGGGGGCGGGTCCTACGAGCAGTACTTC. Its protein is CASTLRGGGSYEQYF.

The V and J genes are TRBV30 and TRBJ1-2; TRBD1 matches 9 bases. Per germline, CDR1 GTSNPN and CDR2 SVGIG (reference sequence). The J segment lost 4 bases and the V segment lost 2 bases, leaving 17 bases of the junction unmatched. The CDR3 runs to 18 residues. The CDR3 coding sequence is TGTGCCTGGAGTAGGGTCTGGGGACAGGGCTCCTTCGGCTATGGCTACACCTTC. Its protein is CAWSRVWGQGSFGYGYTF.

The chain employs TRBV23-1 and TRBJ1-2; D not resolved. TRBV23-1 is an ORF; its function is uncertain. This CDR3 comprises 13 residues. The ends were cut back, 3 bases at V and 4 bases at J, with 9 bases in the middle. The CDR3 region has the DNA TGCGCCAGCAGTCAGGAGGGCCCCTATGGCTACACCTTC. Translating it yields CASSQEGPYGYTF.

This clone was counted once. The J gene is TRBJ1-1, the V gene TRBV6-2 or TRBV6-3; 8 positions match TRBD1. CDR1 is MNHEY, CDR2 SVGEGT, per germline. Losses at the gene ends were 5 bases for V and 4 bases for J; bases not matched to a gene: 6. The CDR3 runs 14 residues. Written as DNA, the CDR3 is TGTGCCAGCAGTGGGAGGACAGGGACCACTGAAGCTTTCTTT. This encodes CASSGRTGTTEAFF.

The chain has TRBV7-2 and TRBJ2-5; 8 bases agree with TRBD2. V lost 4 bases to trimming and J lost 2 bases; unmatched junction nucleotides: 6. Germline V gene sequence: CDR1 SGHTA, CDR2 FQGNSA. The CDR3 loop spans 15 amino acids. In DNA form, the CDR3 reads TGTGCCAGCAGCTCCGGCGGGGGGCTACAAGAGACCCAGTACTTC. It codes for CASSSGGGLQETQYF.

The chain recombines TRBV5-4 with TRBJ2-6; 7 nucleotides agree with TRBD1. The V gene's germline CDR1 is SGHNT and CDR2 YYREEE (reference sequence). This CDR3 has 15 amino acids. The V and J ends lost 4 bases and 4 bases, in that order; junction bases with no gene match: 5. The CDR3 region is CASSPDRPGANVLTF. Here the CDR3 DNA reads TGTGCCAGCAGCCCGGACAGGCCCGGGGCCAACGTCCTGACTTTC.

This rearrangement joins TRBV4-3 to TRBJ1-2; D might be TRBD1 (6 bases). Looked up from germline, CDR1 is LGHNA and CDR2 is YSLEER. With 0 bases removed from V and 6 bases from J, the gap between germline ends came to 17 bases. CDR3 length: 16 residues. The CDR3 spells CASSQDRRPWTDGYTF. CDR3 coding DNA: TGCGCCAGCAGCCAAGATAGAAGGCCGTGGACAGATGGCTACACCTTC.

This rearrangement joins TRBV7-7 to TRBJ1-1; D call uncertain. Germline CDR1 is SSHAT and CDR2 is FNYEAQ (reference sequence). V was trimmed by 5 bases and J by 1 base, leaving 8 bases between them. CDR3 length equals 13 residues. CDR3 in amino acids: CASSLSRNTEAFF. The CDR3 region has the DNA TGTGCCAGCAGCCTCTCGAGGAACACTGAAGCTTTCTTT.

The genes are TRBV24-1 and TRBJ1-5; tentatively, D is TRBD1 (5 bases). Looked up from germline, CDR1 is KGHDR and CDR2 is SFDVKD. The CDR3 extends over 14 amino acids. Trimming removed 2 bases at V and 5 bases at J, with 9 bases between. The CDR3 DNA is TGTGCCACCAGTGATTACCAGGGCGATCAGCCCCAGCATTTT. It encodes CATSDYQGDQPQHF.

This sequence joins TRBV18 and TRBJ1-3; the D gene is possibly TRBD1 (5 bases). Trimming cost V 3 bases and J 0 bases, with 15 bases left between them. The germline V gene encodes CDR1 KGHSH and CDR2 LQKENI. The CDR3 covers 17 residues. This chain's CDR3 is CASSPIRDWGSGNTIYF. CDR3 bases: TGTGCCAGCTCACCTATCCGGGACTGGGGCTCTGGAAACACCATATATTTT.